The 20 T cell receptor beta chains reported below all come from one sample, sequenced in a study of T-cell reconstitution after alpha-beta-depleted transplantation in children. The library targeted TCRbeta and was prepared with unique molecular identifiers. TCRdb analysed the PCR reads with MiXCR anew, one entry per CDR3 protein. The sample gives fewer than 750,000 distinct CDR3 sequences, under 30% of which show up once; 13% to 15% is in the top ten. Sequenced material: PBMCs, mostly from graft donor cells, taken 360 days after TCRalphabeta/CD19-depleted stem cell transplant. These receptors were collected from a boy under two years old who had a stem cell transplant for acute myeloid leukemia, so the T cells may come from the graft donor.

CDR3 protein: CSASRADLEAFF. The CDR3, as DNA: TGCAGTGCTAGTCGGGCAGACCTTGAAGCTTTCTTT. The chain uses TRBV20-1 and TRBJ1-1; D gene ambiguous. The CDR3 extends over 12 amino acids. Germline V CDR1 and CDR2: DFQATT, SNEGSKA (reference sequence). V dropped 3 bases and J dropped 7 bases, with 12 bases sitting between them.

The table lists this clonotype with many counts. The gene calls are TRBV29-1 and TRBJ2-3; 9 bases align to TRBD1. V was clipped by 4 bases and J by 4 bases; unmatched bases: 6. The CDR3 is 14 residues long. Germline assignment: CDR1 SQVTM and CDR2 ANQGSEA. The CDR3 loop reads CSVAGTGWSDTQYF. CDR3 DNA: TGCAGCGTTGCGGGGACAGGGTGGTCAGATACGCAGTATTTT.

This clonotype was counted between two and nine times. The chain couples TRBV7-2 to TRBJ2-2; the match to TRBD1 covers 7 bases. The length of the CDR3 is 16 residues. Germline assignment: CDR1 SGHTA and CDR2 FQGNSA. Trimming cost V 2 bases and J 4 bases; bases outside gene matches: 7. CDR3 sequence reads: CASSLLRSGGTGELFF. The CDR3 DNA sequence: TGTGCCAGCAGCTTACTACGTTCAGGGGGCACCGGGGAGCTGTTTTTT.

The chain couples TRBV7-2 to TRBJ2-1, with 8 bases that match TRBD2. V shed 3 bases and J 7 bases; nucleotides not matched to a gene: 11. CDR3 length equals 16 residues. In germline, CDR1 is SGHTA, CDR2 FQGNSA. The CDR3 DNA reads as TGTGCCAGCAGCTTCCGCCGGGGGGGCCATAGTAATGAGCAGTTCTTC. It is translated as CASSFRRGGHSNEQFF.

The chain recombines TRBV6-1 with TRBJ1-4; tentatively, D is TRBD1 (6 bases). The ends were cut back, 1 base at V and 8 bases at J, with 8 bases in the middle. CDR1 and CDR2 from the germline V gene are MNHNS and SASEGT. The CDR3 sequence is 13 residues long. The CDR3 DNA sequence: TGTGCCAGCAGTGAAGACAGGGAAGAAAAACTGTTTTTT. Translation gives CASSEDREEKLFF.

This clonotype was seen a few times. V gene TRBV7-2 combines with J gene TRBJ2-1; no clear D. The CDR3 is 12 residues long. Between the trimmed V and J ends, which lost 1 base and 9 bases, there was a span of 7 bases. Germline CDR1 and CDR2: SGHTA and FQGNSA. In nucleotides, the CDR3 is TGTGCCAGCAGCTTAGTATTCGGTGAGCAGTTCTTC. Encoded protein: CASSLVFGEQFF. The entire variable domain, with the rest obtained from reference TRBV7-2 and TRBJ2-1, is as follows: GAGVSQSPSNKVTEKGKDVELRCDPISGHTALYWYRQSLGQGLEFLIYFQGNSAPDKSGLPSDRFSAERTGGSVSTLTIQRTQQEDSAVYLCASSLVFGEQFFGPGTRLTVL.

This clonotype showed up just a few times. The chain uses TRBV29-1 and TRBJ2-1, with D perhaps matching TRBD2 (6 bases). The CDR3 is 14 amino acids. Trimming stripped 6 bases from V and 1 base from J, with 13 bases between. The germline gives CDR1 SQVTM, CDR2 ANQGSEA. The CDR3 here is CSVVGLLSYNEQFF. The CDR3, as DNA: TGCAGCGTCGTGGGACTGCTTTCCTACAATGAGCAGTTCTTC.

J is TRBJ1-5 and V is TRBV12-3 or TRBV12-4, with unresolved D. Trimming pared 4 bases from V and 7 bases from J, leaving 17 bases between. The CDR3 has 15 amino acids. The CDR3 DNA follows: TGTGCCAGCAGTTCTGGGCTTCGGGGTCGGCAGCCCCAGCATTTT. Translating it yields CASSSGLRGRQPQHF.

The chain employs TRBV11-1 and TRBJ2-1; 7 bases agree with TRBD2. CDR3 length: 15 residues. Germline CDR1 SGHAT, CDR2 FQDESV (reference sequence). V lost 2 bases and J lost 7; bases outside the gene matches: 8. CDR3 protein: CASSLTLGLQNEQFF. The CDR3 DNA reads TGTGCCAGCAGCTTAACATTGGGACTACAAAATGAGCAGTTCTTC.

This clonotype turned up a few times. The rearrangement uses TRBV20-1 and TRBJ2-1; the match to TRBD2 covers 8 bases. Per germline, CDR1 DFQATT and CDR2 SNEGSKA (reference sequence). V shed 7 bases and J 4 bases; nucleotides not matched to a gene: 9. The CDR3 sequence is 14 residues long. This chain's CDR3 is CSGRRAGAYNEQFF. Written as DNA, the CDR3 is TGCAGTGGTCGTCGAGCGGGAGCTTACAATGAGCAGTTCTTC.

This clonotype was counted many times. This sequence joins TRBV6-5 and TRBJ1-1; tentatively, D is TRBD1 (6 bases). Germline V gene sequence: CDR1 MNHEY, CDR2 SVGAGI. The CDR3 length is 12 residues. The V gene lost 4 bases and the J gene lost 7 bases, with 10 bases spanning the gap. The CDR3 sequence is CASSSPTGEAFF. The CDR3 coding sequence is TGTGCCAGCAGTTCCCCGACAGGTGAAGCTTTCTTT.

The chain is built from TRBV28 and TRBJ2-5; D not certain. The V and J ends lost 6 bases and 5 bases respectively, with 22 bases between them. Germline lookup yields CDR1 MDHEN and CDR2 SYDVKM. CDR3 length: 16 residues. CDR3 sequence (DNA): TGTGCCAGCAGGCCTGTTGTGGGCCTGAAACCGGAGACCCAGTACTTC. Protein sequence: CASRPVVGLKPETQYF.

This clonotype occurred a few times. The chain uses TRBV2 and TRBJ2-1; 7 positions agree with TRBD2. V was clipped by 0 bases and J by 10 bases; unmatched bases: 3. Germline CDR1 reads SNHLY; CDR2 reads FYNNEI. This CDR3 region has 13 residues. CDR3 DNA: TGTGCCAGCAGTGAAGCGTCTAGCGGAGAGCAGTTCTTC. Amino acid sequence: CASSEASSGEQFF.

The chain couples TRBV20-1 to TRBJ2-7, with a weak D call TRBD2 (6 bases). CDR3 length: 13 residues. Germline V CDR1 and CDR2: DFQATT, SNEGSKA (reference sequence). The V and J ends lost 3 bases and 6 bases respectively, with 15 bases between them. The CDR3 nucleotides are TGCAGTGCTAGGCGGGACGGGACGGGCGAGCAGTACGTC. Translation: CSARRDGTGEQYV.

The chain employs TRBV10-3 and TRBJ1-4; D is perhaps TRBD1 (5 bases). Germline CDR1 ENHRY, CDR2 SYGVKD. The CDR3 length is 13 residues. V was clipped by 8 bases and J by 1 base, with 8 bases between them. The CDR3 coding sequence is TGTGCCATCGGGGGAGGAACTAATGAAAAACTGTTTTTT. It specifies CAIGGGTNEKLFF.

This clonotype was seen at least ten times. The V call is TRBV5-5, the J call TRBJ2-7; 10 positions match TRBD1. Trimming cost V 2 bases and J 7 bases; bases outside gene matches: 3. Germline loops: CDR1 SGHKS, CDR2 YYEKEE (reference sequence). The CDR3 spans 13 residues. The CDR3 spells CASSLDRGHEQYF. The CDR3 DNA reads TGTGCCAGCAGCTTAGACAGGGGGCATGAGCAGTACTTC.

V is TRBV6-1 and J is TRBJ2-7, with a tentative D call TRBD1 (6 bases). The CDR3 has 15 amino acids. V was pared by 7 bases and J by 3 bases, with 19 bases between. Germline CDR1 is MNHNS and CDR2 is SASEGT. The CDR3 nucleotides read TGTGCCAGCACCATATCAGGGGAGAGAGTCTACGAGCAGTACGTC. Its translation is CASTISGERVYEQYV.

This clonotype was seen repeatedly, ten times or more. The V gene is TRBV27, the J gene TRBJ2-4; D remains unclear. The CDR3 totals 16 residues. The V gene's germline CDR1 is MNHEY and CDR2 SMNVEV (reference sequence). V lost 5 bases to trimming and J lost 0 bases, with 14 bases between them. Written as DNA, the CDR3 is TGTGCCAGCAGTCCCTCTCCAACCTTAGCCAAAAACATTCAGTACTTC. Translation gives CASSPSPTLAKNIQYF.

This clonotype was seen only a few times. The chain links TRBV20-1 to TRBJ1-5; D is undetermined. The germline V and J ends were trimmed by 2 bases and 3 bases, with 14 bases remaining between them. Per germline, CDR1 DFQATT and CDR2 SNEGSKA (reference sequence). CDR3 size: 15 residues. Here the CDR3 DNA reads TGCAGTGCTAGAAAGTGGGAGGGCCTCAATCAGCCCCAGCATTTT. The encoded protein is CSARKWEGLNQPQHF.

V gene TRBV11-2 combines with J gene TRBJ1-1, with D possibly being TRBD1 (5 bases). V lost 7 bases to trimming and J lost 4 bases, with 13 bases between them. The germline CDR1 and CDR2 sequences are SGHAT and FQNNGV. The CDR3 is 13 amino acids. Here the CDR3 reads CASTKGAGTEAFF. CDR3 DNA: TGTGCCAGCACGAAAGGGGCTGGCACTGAAGCTTTCTTT.